The present T cell receptor beta chain was sequenced within a study of cytomegalovirus exposure and HLA in healthy donors. The CDR3 covers 15 residues. CDR1 SNHLY and CDR2 FYNNEI come from the germline V gene. Study outcomes and limitations: There were a few CMV-associated chains whose specificity for CMV antigens was confirmed in vitro.

Healthy individuals who donated bone marrow served as the donors. This clone was seen only a few times. Its antigen is still unknown. One junction end does not reproduce the germline sequence, and a read error may be involved. PCR amplification relied on 60 Vbeta primers (plus 13 Jbeta primers). Profiled with immunoSEQ multiplex PCR; TCRdb holds only in-frame clones, not every one. The repertoire holds some 190,000 clones, around four fifths seen once, with around 1.9% in the top ten. This clonotype was sampled from a woman younger than 45 in good health and CMV-seronegative. Input material: PBMCs. V and J are TRBV2 and TRBJ2-1; 7 bases match TRBD1. The chain's CDR3 is CASSEDRVPSNEQFF. The CDR3 coding sequence is TGTGCCAGCAGCGAAGACAGGGTCCCTTCCAATGAGCAGTTCTTC.